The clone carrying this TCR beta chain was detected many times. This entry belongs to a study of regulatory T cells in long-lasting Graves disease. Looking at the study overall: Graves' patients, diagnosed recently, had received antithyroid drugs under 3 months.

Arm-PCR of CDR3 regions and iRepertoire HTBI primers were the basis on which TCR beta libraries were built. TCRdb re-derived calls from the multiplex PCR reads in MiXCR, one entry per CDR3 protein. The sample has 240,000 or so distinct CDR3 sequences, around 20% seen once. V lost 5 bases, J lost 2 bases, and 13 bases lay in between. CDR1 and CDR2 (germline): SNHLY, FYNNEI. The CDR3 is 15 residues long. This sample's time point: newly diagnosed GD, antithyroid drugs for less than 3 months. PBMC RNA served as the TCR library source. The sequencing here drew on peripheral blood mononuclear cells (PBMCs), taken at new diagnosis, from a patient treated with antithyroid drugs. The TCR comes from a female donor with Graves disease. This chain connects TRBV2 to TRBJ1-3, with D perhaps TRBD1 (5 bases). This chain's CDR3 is CASSFDRSAGNTIYF. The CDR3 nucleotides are TGTGCCAGCAGTTTTGACAGATCTGCTGGAAACACCATATATTTT.